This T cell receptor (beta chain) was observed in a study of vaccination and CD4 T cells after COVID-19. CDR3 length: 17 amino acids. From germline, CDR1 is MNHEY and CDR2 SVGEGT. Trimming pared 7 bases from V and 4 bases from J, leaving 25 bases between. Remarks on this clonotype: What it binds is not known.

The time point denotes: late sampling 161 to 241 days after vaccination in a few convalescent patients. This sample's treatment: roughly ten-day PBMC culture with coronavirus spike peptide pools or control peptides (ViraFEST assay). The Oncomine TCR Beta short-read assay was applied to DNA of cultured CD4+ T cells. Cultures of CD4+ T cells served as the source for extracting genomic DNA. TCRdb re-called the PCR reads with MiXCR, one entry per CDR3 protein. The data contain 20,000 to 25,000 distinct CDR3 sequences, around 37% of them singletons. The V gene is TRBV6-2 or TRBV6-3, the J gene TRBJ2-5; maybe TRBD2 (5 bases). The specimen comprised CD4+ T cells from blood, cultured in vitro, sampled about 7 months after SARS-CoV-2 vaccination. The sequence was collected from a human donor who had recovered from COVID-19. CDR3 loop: CASNLRETFRGRETQYF. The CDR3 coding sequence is TGTGCCAGCAATTTGAGGGAGACCTTTAGAGGAAGAGAGACCCAGTACTTC.